These 3 T cell receptor beta chains were sequenced from one sample in a study of early T cells in non-severe SARS-CoV-2 infection. TCRdb recomputed calls from the 5' RACE reads with MiXCR, one row per CDR3 protein. There are 55,000 to 75,000 distinct CDR3 sequences in the sample; more than 9% occur only once, and about 1.3% lies in the top ten. The sequenced sample consisted of whole blood. All receptors derive from an adult who was a healthcare worker with PCR-confirmed SARS-CoV-2 infection or an uninfected control (not recorded which).

The sample holds a few counts of this clonotype. The chain links TRBV2 to TRBJ1-2, with TRBD1 matching 7 bases. V was clipped by 6 bases and J by 3 bases; unmatched bases: 10. The CDR3 runs 15 residues. In germline, CDR1 is SNHLY, CDR2 FYNNEI. The CDR3, as DNA: TGTGCCAGCAGGAGCTACCGGGACAGCGACTATGGCTACACCTTC. Translation gives CASRSYRDSDYGYTF.

The chain combines TRBV19 with TRBJ2-3; D might be TRBD1 (5 bases). The V end was cut by 2 bases, the J end by 4 bases, with 10 bases between. Per germline, CDR1 LNHDA and CDR2 SQIVND (reference sequence). CDR3 length: 14 residues. CDR3 in DNA: TGTGCCAGTAGTATATTGGGGCGCCCAGATACGCAGTATTTT. The encoded protein is CASSILGRPDTQYF.

At least ten counts were recorded for this clonotype. Here the CDR3 reads CASSGTGQPGGYTF. DNA for the CDR3: TGTGCCAGCAGTGGAACAGGCCAGCCGGGGGGCTACACCTTC. This chain joins TRBV6-1 and TRBJ1-2; TRBD1 is a possible D gene (5 bases). The CDR3 is 14 amino acids. V was cut by 4 bases and J by 8 bases, with 17 bases left in between. Looked up from germline, CDR1 is MNHNS and CDR2 is SASEGT.